The 13 T cell receptor beta chains below come from one sample, sequenced in a study of Ad26.COV2.S vaccination and SARS-CoV-2 variants. Generated by immunoSEQ multiplex PCR, the TCRdb table keeps only in-frame clones and is missing some. The data show about 680,000 clones, with 80% to 90% seen just once and roughly 1.5% held by the top ten. Treatment described: over 15 received Ad26.COV2.S at low or high dose, single or two shots; five or six received placebo; per-sample allocation not given. Sampling happened 63 days after the first vaccine or placebo injection. The starting material was peripheral blood, obtained in a trial of Ad26.COV2.S vaccine versus placebo. The source of these receptors is a person aged 18-60 years who received the Ad26.COV2.S COVID-19 vaccine or a placebo.

The chain joins TRBV6-5 to TRBJ2-7; D is unclear. CDR3 length: 14 amino acids. Germline V gene data show CDR1 as MNHEY and CDR2 as SVGAGI. The V and J ends lost 5 bases and 2 bases respectively, with 13 bases between them. The CDR3 loop reads CASSPTATTYEQYF. The CDR3 DNA is TGTGCCAGCAGTCCCACCGCCACGACCTACGAGCAGTACTTC.

A remark on this clone: Other DNA sequences in this specimen translate into the identical CDR3. The genes are TRBV5-1 and TRBJ1-2; D unresolved. The CDR3 has 13 amino acids. The V end was cut by 0 bases, the J end by 4 bases, with 7 bases between. In germline, CDR1 is SGHRS, CDR2 YFSETQ. CDR3: CASSLEGSYGYTF. The CDR3 nucleotides are TGCGCCAGCAGCTTGGAAGGCAGCTATGGCTACACCTTC.

The gene calls are TRBV29-1 and TRBJ2-3, with D perhaps TRBD1 (6 bases). The CDR3 loop spans 13 amino acids. With 0 bases removed from V and 3 bases from J, the gap between germline ends came to 7 bases. Germline CDR1 is SQVTM and CDR2 is ANQGSEA. CDR3 nucleotide sequence: TGCAGCGTTGAAGAGGGGGCGACAGATACGCAGTATTTT. Protein sequence: CSVEEGATDTQYF.

In nucleotides, the CDR3 is TGTGCCATCAGCTCTAGCGGCCCCTACGAGCAGTACTTC. Amino acid sequence: CAISSSGPYEQYF. This chain connects TRBV10-3 to TRBJ2-7; 7 positions agree with TRBD2. Germline CDR1 is ENHRY and CDR2 is SYGVKD. The CDR3 covers 13 residues. The V gene end was trimmed by 6 bases and the J gene end by 2 bases; junction bases not matched to a gene: 4.

This clone was seen once. The chain employs TRBV5-4 and TRBJ1-6; TRBD1 is a possible D gene (5 bases). This CDR3 comprises 12 residues. V dropped 0 bases and J dropped 14 bases, with 9 bases sitting between them. Germline CDR1 SGHNT, CDR2 YYREEE (reference sequence). In nucleotides, the CDR3 is TGTGCCAGCAGCTTGGAGGGGCTAGCCCTCCACTTT. It specifies CASSLEGLALHF. The full variable domain, its missing parts supplied by reference TRBV5-4 and TRBJ1-6, is ETGVTQSPTHLIKTRGQQVTLRCSSQSGHNTVSWYQQALGQGPQFIFQYYREEENGRGNFPPRFSGLQFPNYSSELNVNALELDDSALYLCASSLEGLALHFGNGTRLTVT.

This clone came up a few times. The rearrangement uses TRBV11-2 and TRBJ2-5, with 7 nucleotides matching TRBD2. The CDR3 totals 14 residues. The trim removed 1 base at V and 2 bases at J, leaving 1 base unmatched. Germline V gives CDR1 SGHAT, CDR2 FQNNGV. The CDR3 sequence is CASSLGLAQETQYF. CDR3 sequence (DNA): TGTGCCAGCAGCTTAGGACTAGCTCAAGAGACCCAGTACTTC.

The CDR3 nucleotides are TGTGCCTGGAGTGTACCTGAGGGAGTCACCAAAAACATTCAGTACTTC. As protein: CAWSVPEGVTKNIQYF. The V call is TRBV30, the J call TRBJ2-4; TRBD2 might be the D (5 bases). This CDR3 contains 16 residues. The V gene lost 0 bases and the J gene lost 2 bases, with 14 bases spanning the gap. Germline V gene sequence: CDR1 GTSNPN, CDR2 SVGIG (reference sequence).

This sequence joins TRBV24-1 and TRBJ1-2; D remains unclear. From germline, CDR1 is KGHDR and CDR2 SFDVKD. CDR3 length: 12 residues. Trimming removed 7 bases from V and 0 bases from J, with 5 bases in between. The CDR3 here is CATSDTNYGYTF. In DNA form, the CDR3 reads TGTGCCACCAGCGACACTAACTATGGCTACACCTTC.

V gene TRBV7-2 combines with J gene TRBJ1-2; D is undetermined. Germline V gives CDR1 SGHTA, CDR2 FQGNSA. Trimming shortened V by 2 bases and J by 4 bases, and 14 bases separated the two germline ends. The CDR3 spans 15 residues. The CDR3 DNA follows: TGTGCCAGCAGCTTAAGGAACGAGGCTATCTATGGCTACACCTTC. It is translated as CASSLRNEAIYGYTF.

V and J are TRBV4-3 and TRBJ2-5; 8 bases are a match to TRBD2. The CDR3 spans 16 residues. After removal of 1 base from V and 4 bases from J, the junction contained 8 bases not matched to a gene. In germline, CDR1 is LGHNA, CDR2 YSLEER. This chain's CDR3 is CASSQGLAGGRETQYF. DNA of the CDR3: TGCGCCAGCAGCCAAGGGCTGGCGGGGGGCCGAGAGACCCAGTACTTC.

The chain joins TRBV15 to TRBJ2-7; D possibly corresponds to TRBD2 (5 bases). The CDR3 covers 12 residues. With 9 bases removed from V and 0 bases from J, the gap between germline ends came to 9 bases. The germline CDR1 and CDR2 sequences are LNHNV and YYDKDF (reference sequence). CDR3 nucleotides: TGTGCCACGGGGAGAAGCTCCTACGAGCAGTACTTC. It specifies CATGRSSYEQYF.

The chain combines TRBV7-2 with TRBJ2-7; TRBD1 matches 8 bases. V lost 5 bases to trimming and J lost 3 bases; unmatched junction nucleotides: 6. Germline CDR1 and CDR2: SGHTA and FQGNSA. CDR3 length: 14 residues. The CDR3, as DNA: TGTGCCAGCAGCAACTGGGACAGGAACTACGAGCAGTACTTC. It specifies CASSNWDRNYEQYF.

This clone came up once. The CDR3 here is CASTRDYNSPLHF. CDR3 DNA: TGTGCCAGCACTCGGGATTATAATTCACCCCTCCACTTT. This rearrangement joins TRBV12-3 or TRBV12-4 to TRBJ1-6, with D hard to call. The CDR3 has 13 amino acids. Trimming cost V 7 bases and J 4 bases, with 8 bases left between them.